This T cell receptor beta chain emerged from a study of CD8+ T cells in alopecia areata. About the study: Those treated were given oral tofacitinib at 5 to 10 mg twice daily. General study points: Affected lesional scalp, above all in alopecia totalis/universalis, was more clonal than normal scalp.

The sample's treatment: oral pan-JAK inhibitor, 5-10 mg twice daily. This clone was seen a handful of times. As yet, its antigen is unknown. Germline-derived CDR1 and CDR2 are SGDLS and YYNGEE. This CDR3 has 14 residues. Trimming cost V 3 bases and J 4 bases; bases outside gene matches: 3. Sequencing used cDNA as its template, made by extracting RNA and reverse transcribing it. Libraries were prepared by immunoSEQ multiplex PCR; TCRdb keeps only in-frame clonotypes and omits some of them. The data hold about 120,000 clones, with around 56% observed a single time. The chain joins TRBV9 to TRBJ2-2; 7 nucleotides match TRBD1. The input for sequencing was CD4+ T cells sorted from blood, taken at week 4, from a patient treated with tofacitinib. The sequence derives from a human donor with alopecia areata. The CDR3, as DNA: TGTGCCAGCAGCGCGGGACAGAGCACCGGGGAGCTGTTTTTT. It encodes CASSAGQSTGELFF.